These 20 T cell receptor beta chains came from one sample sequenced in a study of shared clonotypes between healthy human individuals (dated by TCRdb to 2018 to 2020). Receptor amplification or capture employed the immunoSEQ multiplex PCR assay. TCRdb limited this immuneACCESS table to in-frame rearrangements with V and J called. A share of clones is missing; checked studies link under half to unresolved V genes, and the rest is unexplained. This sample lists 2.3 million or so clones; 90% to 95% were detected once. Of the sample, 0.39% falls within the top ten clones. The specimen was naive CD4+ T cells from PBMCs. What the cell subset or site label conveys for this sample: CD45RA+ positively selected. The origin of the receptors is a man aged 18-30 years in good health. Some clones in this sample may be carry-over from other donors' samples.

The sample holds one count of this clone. The DNA for the CDR3 is TGTGCCAGCTGTTCAGATCAGGTCTCGGGGGCAGAAGCTTTCTTT. This encodes CASCSDQVSGAEAFF. This chain uses TRBV27 with TRBJ1-1; D may be TRBD1 (6 bases). Per germline, CDR1 MNHEY and CDR2 SMNVEV (reference sequence). The CDR3 is 15 residues long. V lost 8 bases to trimming and J lost 8 bases, with 24 bases between them.

CDR3 sequence (DNA): TGTGCCAGCAGTTACAGACAAGTGGGTAAAAACATTCAGTACTTC. Its translation is CASSYRQVGKNIQYF. V is TRBV6-5 and J is TRBJ2-4; D ambiguous. The ends were cut back, 2 bases at V and 4 bases at J, with 12 bases in the middle. The CDR3 is 15 residues long. Germline CDR1 and CDR2: MNHEY and SVGAGI.

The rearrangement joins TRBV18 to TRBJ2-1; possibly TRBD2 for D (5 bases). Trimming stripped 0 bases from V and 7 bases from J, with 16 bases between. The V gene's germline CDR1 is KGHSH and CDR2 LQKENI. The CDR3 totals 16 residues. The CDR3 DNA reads TGTGCCAGCTCACCACCCTCTGCCTGGGAGTGGAATGAGCAGTTCTTC. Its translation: CASSPPSAWEWNEQFF. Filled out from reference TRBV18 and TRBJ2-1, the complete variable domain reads NAGVMQNPRHLVRRRGQEARLRCSPMKGHSHVYWYRQLPEEGLKFMVYLQKENIIDESGMPKERFSAEFPKEGPSILRIQQVVRGDSAAYFCASSPPSAWEWNEQFFGPGTRLTVL.

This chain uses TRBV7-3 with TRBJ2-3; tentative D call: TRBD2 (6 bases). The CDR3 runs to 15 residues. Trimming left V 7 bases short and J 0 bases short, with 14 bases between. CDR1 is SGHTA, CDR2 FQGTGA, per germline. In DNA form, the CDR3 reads TGTGCCAGCAAGCCCGGGACTTCTAGCACAGATACGCAGTATTTT. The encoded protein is CASKPGTSSTDTQYF.

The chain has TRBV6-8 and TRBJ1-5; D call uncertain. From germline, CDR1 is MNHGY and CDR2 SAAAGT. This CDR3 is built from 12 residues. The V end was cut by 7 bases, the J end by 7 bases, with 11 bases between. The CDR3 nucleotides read TGTGCCAGCAAGAGGGATATACAGCCCCAGCATTTT. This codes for CASKRDIQPQHF.

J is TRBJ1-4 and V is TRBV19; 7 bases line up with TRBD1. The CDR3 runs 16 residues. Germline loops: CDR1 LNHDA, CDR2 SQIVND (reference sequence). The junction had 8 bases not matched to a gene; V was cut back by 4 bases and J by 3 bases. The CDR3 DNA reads TGTGCCAGTAGTACAAATCGACAGGGTGCTAATGAAAAACTGTTTTTT. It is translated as CASSTNRQGANEKLFF.

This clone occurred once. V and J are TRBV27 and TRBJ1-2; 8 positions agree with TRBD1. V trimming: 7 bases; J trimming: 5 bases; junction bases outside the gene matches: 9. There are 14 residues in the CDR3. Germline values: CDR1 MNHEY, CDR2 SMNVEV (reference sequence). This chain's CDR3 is CASTPSRGLYGYTF. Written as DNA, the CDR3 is TGTGCCAGCACCCCTTCCAGGGGGCTTTATGGCTACACCTTC.

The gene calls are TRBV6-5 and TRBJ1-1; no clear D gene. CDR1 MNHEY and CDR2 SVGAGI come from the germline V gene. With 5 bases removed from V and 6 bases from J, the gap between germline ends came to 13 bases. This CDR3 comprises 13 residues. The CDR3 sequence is CASSRSVAAEAFF. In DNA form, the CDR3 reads TGTGCCAGCAGTCGAAGCGTGGCCGCTGAAGCTTTCTTT.

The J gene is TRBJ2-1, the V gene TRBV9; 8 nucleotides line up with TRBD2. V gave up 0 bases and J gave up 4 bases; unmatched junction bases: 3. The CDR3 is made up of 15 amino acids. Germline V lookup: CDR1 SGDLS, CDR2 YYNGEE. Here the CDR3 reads CASSVASGLYNEQFF. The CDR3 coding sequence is TGTGCCAGCAGCGTAGCTAGCGGGCTATACAATGAGCAGTTCTTC.

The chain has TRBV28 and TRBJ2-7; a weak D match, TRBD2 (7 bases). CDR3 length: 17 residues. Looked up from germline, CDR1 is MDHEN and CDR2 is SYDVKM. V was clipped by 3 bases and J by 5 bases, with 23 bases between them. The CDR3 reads CASSFLRGGGPSDEQYF. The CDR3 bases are TGTGCCAGCAGTTTCCTGAGGGGGGGAGGGCCCTCGGACGAGCAGTACTTC.

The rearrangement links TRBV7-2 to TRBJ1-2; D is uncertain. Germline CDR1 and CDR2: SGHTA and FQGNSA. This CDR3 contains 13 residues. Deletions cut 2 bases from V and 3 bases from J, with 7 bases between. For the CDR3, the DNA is TGTGCCAGCAGCTTATTTCGCGACTATGGCTACACCTTC. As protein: CASSLFRDYGYTF.

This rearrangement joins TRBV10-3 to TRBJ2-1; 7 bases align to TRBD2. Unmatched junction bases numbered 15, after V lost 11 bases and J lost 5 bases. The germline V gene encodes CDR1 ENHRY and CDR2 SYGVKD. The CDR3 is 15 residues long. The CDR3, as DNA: TGTGCCTCATCAGTTAGTCGGGAGGCCGACAATGAGCAGTTCTTC. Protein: CASSVSREADNEQFF.

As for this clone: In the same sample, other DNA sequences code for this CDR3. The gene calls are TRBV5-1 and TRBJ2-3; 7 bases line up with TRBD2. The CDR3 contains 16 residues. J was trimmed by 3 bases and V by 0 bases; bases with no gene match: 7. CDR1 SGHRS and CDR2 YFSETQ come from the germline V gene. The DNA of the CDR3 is TGCGCCAGCAGCTTGGTTCCAGCGGGATCGACAGATACGCAGTATTTT. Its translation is CASSLVPAGSTDTQYF.

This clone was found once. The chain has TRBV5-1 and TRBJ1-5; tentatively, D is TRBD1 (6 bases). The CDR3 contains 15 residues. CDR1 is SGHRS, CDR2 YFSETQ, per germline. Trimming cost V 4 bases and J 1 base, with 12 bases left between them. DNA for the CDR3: TGCGCCAGCAGCGATGGGGGCCTAAGCAATCAGCCCCAGCATTTT. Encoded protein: CASSDGGLSNQPQHF.

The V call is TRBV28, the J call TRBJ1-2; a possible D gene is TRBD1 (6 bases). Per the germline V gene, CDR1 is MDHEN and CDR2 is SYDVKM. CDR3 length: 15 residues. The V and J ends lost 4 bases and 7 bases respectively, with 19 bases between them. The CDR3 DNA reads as TGTGCCAGCAGTTCCGAACATGGGGGCGAGAGTGGCTACACCTTC. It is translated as CASSSEHGGESGYTF.

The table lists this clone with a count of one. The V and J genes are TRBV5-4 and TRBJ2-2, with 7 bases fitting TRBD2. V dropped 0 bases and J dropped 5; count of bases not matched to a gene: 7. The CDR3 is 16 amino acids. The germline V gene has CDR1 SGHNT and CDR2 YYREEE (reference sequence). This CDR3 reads CASSLGGGSRTGELFF. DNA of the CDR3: TGTGCCAGCAGCTTGGGGGGCGGGAGTCGGACCGGGGAGCTGTTTTTT. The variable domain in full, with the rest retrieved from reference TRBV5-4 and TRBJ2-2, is ETGVTQSPTHLIKTRGQQVTLRCSSQSGHNTVSWYQQALGQGPQFIFQYYREEENGRGNFPPRFSGLQFPNYSSELNVNALELDDSALYLCASSLGGGSRTGELFFGEGSRLTVL.

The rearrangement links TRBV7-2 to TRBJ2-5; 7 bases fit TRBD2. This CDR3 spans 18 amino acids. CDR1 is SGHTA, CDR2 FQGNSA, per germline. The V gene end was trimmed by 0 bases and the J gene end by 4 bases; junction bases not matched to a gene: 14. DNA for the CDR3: TGTGCCAGCAGCTTAGCAGGTGGCGGGAGTTGGATGGGAGAGACCCAGTACTTC. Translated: CASSLAGGGSWMGETQYF.

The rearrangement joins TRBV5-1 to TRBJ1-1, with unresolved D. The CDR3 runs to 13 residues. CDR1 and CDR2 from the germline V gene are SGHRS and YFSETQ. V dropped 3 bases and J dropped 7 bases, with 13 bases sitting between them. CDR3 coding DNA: TGCGCCAGCAGCTCAGAGACCAACGGTGAAGCTTTCTTT. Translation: CASSSETNGEAFF. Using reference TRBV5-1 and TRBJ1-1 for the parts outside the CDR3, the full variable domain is KAGVTQTPRYLIKTRGQQVTLSCSPISGHRSVSWYQQTPGQGLQFLFEYFSETQRNKGNFPGRFSGRQFSNSRSEMNVSTLELGDSALYLCASSSETNGEAFFGQGTRLTVV.

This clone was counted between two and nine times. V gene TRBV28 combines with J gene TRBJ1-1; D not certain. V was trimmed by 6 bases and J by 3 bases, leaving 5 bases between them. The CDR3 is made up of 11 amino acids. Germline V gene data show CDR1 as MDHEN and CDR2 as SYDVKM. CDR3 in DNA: TGTGCCAGCAGACTTCACACTGAAGCTTTCTTT. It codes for CASRLHTEAFF.

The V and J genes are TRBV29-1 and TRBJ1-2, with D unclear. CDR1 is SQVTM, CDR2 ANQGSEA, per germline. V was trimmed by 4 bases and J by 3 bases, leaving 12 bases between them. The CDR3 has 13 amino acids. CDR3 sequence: CSVAGRTDYGYTF. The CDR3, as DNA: TGCAGCGTTGCCGGCCGGACCGACTATGGCTACACCTTC.